Reported below is one TCR beta chain. Profiling relied on immunoSEQ multiplex PCR, and the TCRdb table lists in-frame clones only, not all of them. Of tens of thousands of clones in the sample, around 84% were seen once. The sample is drawn from a study of technical replicates of blood from a handful of donors. The source is a human donor in good health. Some clones in this sample may be carry-over from other donors' samples. The source material was PBMCs.

The CDR3 bases are TGTGCCAGCAGCAGACAGGGGGCGGTTGGCCAGCCCCAGCATTTT. Its protein is CASSRQGAVGQPQHF. The chain employs TRBV2 and TRBJ1-5; the match to TRBD1 covers 10 bases. Germline CDR1 SNHLY, CDR2 FYNNEI. The V gene end was trimmed by 6 bases and the J gene end by 7 bases; junction bases not matched to a gene: 9. The CDR3 length is 15 residues. The full variable domain, completed using reference TRBV2 and TRBJ1-5, is EPEVTQTPSHQVTQMGQEVILRCVPISNHLYFYWYRQILGQKVEFLVSFYNNEISEKSEIFDDQFSVERPDGSNFTLKIRSTKLEDSAMYFCASSRQGAVGQPQHFGDGTRLSIL.